The 27 T cell receptor beta chains in this list originate from one sample, sequenced in a study of blood T cell repertoires in COVID-19. Clones were read by immunoSEQ multiplex PCR, and TCRdb kept only the in-frame ones, dropping some. The data hold more than 85,000 clones, with around 85% observed a single time. The sample comprised PBMCs or T cells enriched from blood (not recorded which). The receptors were sampled from a woman aged 45-60 years who had recovered from COVID-19.

The chain recombines TRBV10-1 with TRBJ1-5; D possibly corresponds to TRBD1 (5 bases). Germline V lookup: CDR1 WNHNN, CDR2 SYGVQD (reference sequence). The length of the CDR3 is 13 residues. V lost 6 bases to trimming and J lost 7 bases, with 13 bases between them. CDR3 region: CASSLGPDQPQHF. DNA for the CDR3: TGCGCCAGCAGCCTGGGGCCGGACCAGCCCCAGCATTTT.

Only a few counts were recorded for this clone. The chain links TRBV6-1 to TRBJ2-7, with D possibly matching TRBD2 (5 bases). The CDR3 contains 13 residues. Trimming stripped 2 bases from V and 7 bases from J, with 12 bases between. CDR1 and CDR2 from the germline V gene are MNHNS and SASEGT. CDR3 region: CASSEPQRMEQYF. In nucleotides, the CDR3 is TGTGCCAGCAGTGAACCCCAGCGGATGGAGCAGTACTTC.

This chain joins TRBV10-3 and TRBJ1-1; D possibly corresponds to TRBD1 (5 bases). Germline CDR1 and CDR2: ENHRY and SYGVKD. The germline V and J ends were trimmed by 6 bases and 2 bases, with 13 bases remaining between them. The CDR3 consists of 14 residues. DNA of the CDR3: TGTGCCATCAGCAAGTCGGGGGTAAACACTGAAGCTTTCTTT. It translates to CAISKSGVNTEAFF.

This clone showed up just once. The V gene is TRBV28, the J gene TRBJ1-2; D unresolved. The CDR3 is 15 residues long. Germline CDR1 is MDHEN and CDR2 is SYDVKM. V lost 7 bases and J lost 3, with 18 bases in between. This CDR3 is CASTMVNSGYYGYTF. The CDR3 DNA follows: TGTGCCAGCACCATGGTGAACAGTGGGTACTATGGCTACACCTTC.

The J gene is TRBJ2-7, the V gene TRBV11-2; TRBD2 matches 8 bases. The CDR3 has 15 residues. The germline V gene has CDR1 SGHAT and CDR2 FQNNGV. With V trimmed by 6 bases and J by 3 bases, 10 bases remained unmatched. The CDR3 nucleotides read TGTGCCAGCAGACTCAGCGGGGGAGCCTACTACGAGCAGTACTTC. As protein: CASRLSGGAYYEQYF. Drawing the rest from reference TRBV11-2 and TRBJ2-7, the complete variable domain is EAGVAQSPRYKIIEKRQSVAFWCNPISGHATLYWYQQILGQGPKLLIQFQNNGVVDDSQLPKDRFSAERLKGVDSTLKIQPAKLEDSAVYLCASRLSGGAYYEQYFGPGTRLTVT.

This sequence joins TRBV28 and TRBJ2-7; no reliable D call. Germline V lookup: CDR1 MDHEN, CDR2 SYDVKM. V lost 3 bases, J lost 2 bases, and 8 bases lay in between. The CDR3 is 13 amino acids. This CDR3 reads CASSLAGAYEQYF. For the CDR3, the DNA is TGTGCCAGCAGTTTGGCAGGCGCCTACGAGCAGTACTTC.

The chain uses TRBV6-1 and TRBJ2-1, with TRBD2 as a possible D gene (6 bases). CDR3 size: 17 residues. CDR1 is MNHNS and CDR2 is SASEGT in the germline V gene. With 3 bases removed from V and 8 bases from J, the gap between germline ends came to 23 bases. Here the CDR3 reads CASSESSWRLVGDEQFF. The CDR3 DNA sequence: TGTGCCAGCAGTGAGTCGTCGTGGAGACTAGTTGGCGATGAGCAGTTCTTC.

J is TRBJ2-1 and V is TRBV19; 7 bases fit TRBD2. The germline V gene has CDR1 LNHDA and CDR2 SQIVND (reference sequence). The CDR3 spans 14 residues. The junction had 9 bases not matched to a gene; V was cut back by 7 bases and J by 6 bases. CDR3 amino acids: CASTLGTTPNEQFF. The CDR3 DNA reads TGTGCCAGTACACTTGGGACTACACCCAATGAGCAGTTCTTC.

The chain uses TRBV7-2 and TRBJ2-1; 7 bases map to TRBD2. Germline values: CDR1 SGHTA, CDR2 FQGNSA. The V gene end was trimmed by 2 bases and the J gene end by 2 bases; junction bases not matched to a gene: 0. The CDR3 loop spans 14 amino acids. The CDR3 reads CASSLSGAYNEQFF. In nucleotides, the CDR3 is TGTGCCAGCAGCTTAAGCGGGGCCTACAATGAGCAGTTCTTC.

This clone was seen a few times. This same CDR3 is encoded by further DNA sequences in the sample. The J gene is TRBJ2-1, the V gene TRBV5-4; TRBD2 matches 7 bases. Per germline, CDR1 SGHNT and CDR2 YYREEE (reference sequence). V shed 4 bases and J 0 bases; nucleotides not matched to a gene: 4. This CDR3 comprises 15 residues. The CDR3 region has the DNA TGTGCCAGCAGCACCTCGGGGGGCTCCTACAATGAGCAGTTCTTC. This translates into CASSTSGGSYNEQFF.

V is TRBV11-3 and J is TRBJ2-1, with 12 bases aligning to TRBD2. V trimming: 3 bases; J trimming: 9 bases; junction bases outside the gene matches: 6. The CDR3 has 15 amino acids. The germline gives CDR1 SGHNT, CDR2 YENEEA. CDR3 sequence reads: CASSLRTSGVGEQFF. The CDR3 bases are TGTGCCAGCAGCTTGAGGACTAGCGGGGTCGGTGAGCAGTTCTTC.

There are a few counts of this clone. The chain recombines TRBV2 with TRBJ1-5, with 11 bases that match TRBD1. The J segment lost 5 bases and the V segment lost 9 bases, leaving 6 bases of the junction unmatched. This CDR3 spans 14 amino acids. Germline V gene sequence: CDR1 SNHLY, CDR2 FYNNEI. CDR3 sequence reads: CASTGTGGHQPQHF. The CDR3 bases are TGTGCCAGTACCGGGACAGGGGGACATCAGCCCCAGCATTTT.

The V call is TRBV18, the J call TRBJ2-1; the match to TRBD1 covers 9 bases. The trim removed 0 bases at V and 0 bases at J, leaving 3 bases unmatched. Per the germline V gene, CDR1 is KGHSH and CDR2 is LQKENI. The CDR3 totals 17 residues. CDR3 protein: CASSPPVGQGSYNEQFF. For the CDR3, the DNA is TGTGCCAGCTCACCACCGGTGGGACAGGGCTCCTACAATGAGCAGTTCTTC.

The chain couples TRBV21-1 to TRBJ2-7; the table assigns TRBD1, which was not confirmed against the DNA. TRBV21-1 is deemed a pseudogene. This CDR3 has 16 amino acids. The CDR3 DNA is TGTGCCAGCTCCCCAGGGCCGATCAAAAGGACCCACGAGCAGTACTTC. Its protein is CASSPGPIKRTHEQYF.

This chain links TRBV19 with TRBJ1-6; the D is unclear. V lost 3 bases, J lost 7 bases, and 13 bases lay in between. This CDR3 is 15 amino acids long. Germline CDR1 is LNHDA and CDR2 is SQIVND (reference sequence). The CDR3 DNA follows: TGTGCCAGTAGTATCTCGGGGTTGGGCAATTCACCCCTCCACTTT. Protein sequence: CASSISGLGNSPLHF.

The genes are TRBV5-1 and TRBJ1-1; maybe TRBD1 (5 bases). The germline gives CDR1 SGHRS, CDR2 YFSETQ. Trimming cost V 4 bases and J 3 bases, with 16 bases left between them. The CDR3 is 15 amino acids. DNA for the CDR3: TGCGCCAGCAGCAGAAGCGGGGCGAGGGACACTGAAGCTTTCTTT. Its protein product is CASSRSGARDTEAFF.

The genes are TRBV4-1 and TRBJ2-1; a weak D match, TRBD2 (5 bases). V lost 1 base to trimming and J lost 7 bases, with 5 bases between them. CDR1 and CDR2 from the germline V gene are MGHRA and YSYEKL. CDR3 length: 12 amino acids. The DNA of the CDR3 is TGCGCCAGCAGCCAAGGAGGGAATGAGCAGTTCTTC. As protein: CASSQGGNEQFF.

The count of this clone is one. The gene calls are TRBV28 and TRBJ1-2; 7 bases map to TRBD1. The V gene end was trimmed by 6 bases and the J gene end by 7 bases; junction bases not matched to a gene: 14. CDR3 length: 15 residues. From germline, CDR1 is MDHEN and CDR2 SYDVKM. The CDR3 region has the DNA TGTGCCAGCAGCATACCATTAAATACAGGGGTTGGCTACACCTTC. Translating it yields CASSIPLNTGVGYTF.

The V gene is TRBV10-3, the J gene TRBJ2-5; unclear D gene. This CDR3 is 15 amino acids long. Per the germline V gene, CDR1 is ENHRY and CDR2 is SYGVKD. The ends were cut back, 3 bases at V and 5 bases at J, with 16 bases in the middle. The CDR3 DNA sequence: TGTGCCATCAGTGACTCGACTCGAGGTGGGGAGACCCAGTACTTC. Residues: CAISDSTRGGETQYF.

The gene calls are TRBV6-5 and TRBJ1-2; the D gene is possibly TRBD1 (6 bases). Trimming pared 5 bases from V and 2 bases from J, leaving 12 bases between. CDR1 and CDR2 (germline): MNHEY, SVGAGI. The CDR3 is made up of 14 amino acids. CDR3 amino acids: CASSREQGNYGYTF. CDR3 bases: TGTGCCAGCAGTAGAGAACAGGGAAACTATGGCTACACCTTC.

This chain joins TRBV2 and TRBJ1-6; D is perhaps TRBD1 (5 bases). V dropped 0 bases and J dropped 7 bases, with 10 bases sitting between them. Germline-derived CDR1 and CDR2 are SNHLY and FYNNEI. The CDR3 contains 15 residues. In DNA form, the CDR3 reads TGTGCCAGCAGTGAAGCGCAGGGTAAAAATTCACCCCTCCACTTT. Translation: CASSEAQGKNSPLHF.

The chain has TRBV5-1 and TRBJ2-2; 8 bases agree with TRBD2. V lost 2 bases to trimming and J lost 5 bases; unmatched junction nucleotides: 8. Per the germline V gene, CDR1 is SGHRS and CDR2 is YFSETQ. The CDR3 sequence is 16 residues long. In DNA, the CDR3 is TGCGCCAGCAGCTTATTCCAGGGCGGGAGGACCGGGGAGCTGTTTTTT. As protein: CASSLFQGGRTGELFF.

V and J are TRBV5-4 and TRBJ2-7, with TRBD1 matching 12 bases. The V and J ends lost 5 bases and 5 bases, in that order; junction bases with no gene match: 8. CDR1 is SGHNT and CDR2 is YYREEE in the germline V gene (reference sequence). The CDR3 has 15 amino acids. DNA for the CDR3: TGTGCCAGCAGTAAAGCCGGGACAGGGGGCGACGAGCAGTACTTC. Translation: CASSKAGTGGDEQYF.

V and J are TRBV7-2 and TRBJ2-3, with D uncertain. Germline V lookup: CDR1 SGHTA, CDR2 FQGNSA. This CDR3 spans 16 amino acids. Trimming removed 7 bases from V and 2 bases from J, with 19 bases in between. The CDR3 DNA is TGTGCCAGCATCAACCGGCGACTCCTCATCACAGATACGCAGTATTTT. It encodes CASINRRLLITDTQYF.

Note on this clone: Sequence at one end of the junction differs from germline and may be a read error. The chain carries TRBV20-1 and TRBJ2-5, with 8 bases aligning to TRBD2. This CDR3 has 10 amino acids. CDR1 is DFQATT, CDR2 SNEGSKA, per germline (reference sequence). CDR3 bases: TGCAGTGCAAGAGGACTCGGGGGGGACTTC. The encoded protein is CSARGLGGDF.

This chain connects TRBV30 to TRBJ1-1; 10 bases line up with TRBD1. Unmatched junction bases numbered 8, after V lost 5 bases and J lost 5 bases. CDR3 length: 14 residues. CDR1 GTSNPN and CDR2 SVGIG come from the germline V gene (reference sequence). CDR3 residues: CAWVRQGAGTEAFF. The CDR3 region has the DNA TGTGCCTGGGTACGACAGGGGGCTGGAACTGAAGCTTTCTTT.

V usage is TRBV9 and J usage is TRBJ2-7; 7 bases map to TRBD1. Trimming took 3 bases from V and 2 from J; bases not matched to a gene: 5. This CDR3 comprises 14 residues. Germline CDR1 is SGDLS and CDR2 is YYNGEE. CDR3 sequence (DNA): TGTGCCAGCAGCGAGGGACAGCTCGCCTACGAGCAGTACTTC. It specifies CASSEGQLAYEQYF.